A single sample is the source of the 23 T cell receptor beta chains below, sequenced in a study of shared clonotypes between healthy human individuals (TCRdb year 2020). The library was generated by the immunoSEQ multiplex PCR assay. In its TCRdb copy, this immuneACCESS table keeps in-frame sequences only and misses some clones. Where compared with another copy, unresolved V genes explain less than half of these, and the others have no known cause. Present in this sample are roughly 1,000,000 clones, approximately 80% of which were seen just once. The ten largest account for more than 0.45% of the sample. The material sequenced was memory CD4+ T cells from PBMCs. The cell subset or site label corresponds to: CD45RA-negative fraction. These receptors were obtained from a man aged 18 to 30 in good health. Some clones in this sample may be carry-over from other donors' samples.

The chain links TRBV9 to TRBJ2-7; the match to TRBD2 covers 9 bases. With V trimmed by 4 bases and J by 6 bases, 14 bases remained unmatched. The germline CDR1 and CDR2 sequences are SGDLS and YYNGEE. There are 16 residues in the CDR3. CDR3 nucleotide sequence: TGTGCCAGCAGCCCCCGGGATAGCGGGAGCAGTGGCGAGCAGTACTTC. Amino acids: CASSPRDSGSSGEQYF.

The rearrangement links TRBV7-9 to TRBJ1-2, with D unresolved. This CDR3 is built from 12 residues. V shed 5 bases and J shed 5 bases, with 9 bases lying between them. The germline V gene encodes CDR1 SEHNR and CDR2 FQNEAQ (reference sequence). The CDR3 loop reads CASSPEGYGYTF. The CDR3 coding sequence is TGTGCCAGCAGCCCAGAGGGTTATGGCTACACCTTC.

The V gene is TRBV5-4, the J gene TRBJ2-2; 8 bases match TRBD2. Germline V gives CDR1 SGHNT, CDR2 YYREEE (reference sequence). The CDR3 runs 17 residues. V shed 0 bases, J shed 1 base, and the junction held 5 bases outside the gene matches. CDR3 sequence: CASSLVSGTGNTGELFF. Here the CDR3 DNA reads TGTGCCAGCAGCTTGGTTAGCGGGACGGGGAACACCGGGGAGCTGTTTTTT.

The gene calls are TRBV19 and TRBJ1-5; a weak D match, TRBD1 (5 bases). CDR1 is LNHDA and CDR2 is SQIVND in the germline V gene (reference sequence). V was trimmed by 6 bases and J by 4 bases, leaving 16 bases between them. This CDR3 contains 15 residues. The CDR3 DNA follows: TGTGCCAGTAGGTACCCCGGGGCGACGAATCAGCCCCAGCATTTT. Protein: CASRYPGATNQPQHF. The whole variable domain, remainder taken from reference TRBV19 and TRBJ1-5, is DGGITQSPKYLFRKEGQNVTLSCEQNLNHDAMYWYRQDPGQGLRLIYYSQIVNDFQKGDIAEGYSVSREKKESFPLTVTSAQKNPTAFYLCASRYPGATNQPQHFGDGTRLSIL.

J is TRBJ1-1 and V is TRBV4-3, with D possibly being TRBD1 (5 bases). Germline loops: CDR1 LGHNA, CDR2 YSLEER. V lost 0 bases, J lost 0 bases, and 8 bases lay in between. CDR3 length: 15 amino acids. CDR3 amino acids: CASSQDQGLNTEAFF. CDR3 bases: TGCGCCAGCAGCCAAGACCAGGGCCTGAACACTGAAGCTTTCTTT.

In its sample, this clone was seen many times. The chain carries TRBV2 and TRBJ1-5; D not resolved. V lost 8 bases and J lost 0, with 8 bases in between. Germline CDR1 is SNHLY and CDR2 is FYNNEI. The CDR3 runs 13 residues. The CDR3 is CASHGDSNQPQHF. CDR3 nucleotides: TGTGCCAGCCACGGGGATAGCAATCAGCCCCAGCATTTT.

The chain is built from TRBV28 and TRBJ1-2; 8 bases match TRBD1. The ends lost 5 bases at V and 2 bases at J; junction bases unmatched: 10. In germline, CDR1 is MDHEN, CDR2 SYDVKM. CDR3 length: 16 amino acids. CDR3 DNA: TGTGCCAGCAGTCCAACAGGGGGTTGGGGAAACTATGGCTACACCTTC. Its translation: CASSPTGGWGNYGYTF.

The chain carries TRBV18 and TRBJ2-3, with 11 bases matching TRBD2. J was trimmed by 6 bases and V by 2 bases; bases with no gene match: 7. Germline assignment: CDR1 KGHSH and CDR2 LQKENI. This CDR3 has 16 amino acids. The CDR3 DNA reads TGTGCCAGCTCACCAGCCCCTAGCGGGAGGATGGATACGCAGTATTTT. Its translation is CASSPAPSGRMDTQYF.

This chain connects TRBV4-3 to TRBJ2-1; TRBD1 is a possible D gene (6 bases). Germline CDR1 and CDR2: LGHNA and YSLEER. The CDR3 has 15 amino acids. Trimming took off 5 bases at V and 7 bases at J, with 18 bases between the two ends. The CDR3 is CASSGVGTKSNEQFF. The DNA for the CDR3 is TGCGCCAGCAGCGGCGTCGGGACAAAGTCGAATGAGCAGTTCTTC.

This clone was counted ten times or more. The chain couples TRBV27 to TRBJ2-1, with D perhaps being TRBD1 or TRBD2 (5 bases each). Trimming cost V 5 bases and J 0 bases, with 14 bases left between them. The CDR3 runs to 16 residues. The germline CDR1 and CDR2 sequences are MNHEY and SMNVEV (reference sequence). The CDR3 spells CASSPTPGLSYNEQFF. The CDR3, as DNA: TGTGCCAGCAGTCCCACCCCGGGGCTCTCCTACAATGAGCAGTTCTTC.

J is TRBJ2-3 and V is TRBV30, with TRBD2 matching over 10 bases. Germline CDR1 and CDR2: GTSNPN and SVGIG (reference sequence). With 2 bases clipped from V and 9 bases from J, the junction kept 8 bases outside the gene matches. The CDR3 runs to 14 residues. CDR3 amino acids: CAWSRSSGSLTQYF. CDR3 coding DNA: TGTGCCTGGAGTCGGTCTAGCGGGAGTTTGACGCAGTATTTT.

The V gene is TRBV28, the J gene TRBJ2-7, with 9 bases that match TRBD1. The germline gives CDR1 MDHEN, CDR2 SYDVKM. This CDR3 comprises 15 residues. V dropped 6 bases and J dropped 3; count of bases not matched to a gene: 9. The chain's CDR3 is CASSPGGTGRYEQYF. Here the CDR3 DNA reads TGTGCCAGCAGCCCCGGCGGGACAGGGCGCTACGAGCAGTACTTC. Full variable domain (outside the CDR3, taken from reference TRBV28 and TRBJ2-7): DVKVTQSSRYLVKRTGEKVFLECVQDMDHENMFWYRQDPGLGLRLIYFSYDVKMKEKGDIPEGYSVSREKKERFSLILESASTNQTSMYLCASSPGGTGRYEQYFGPGTRLTVT.

The rearrangement joins TRBV9 to TRBJ2-1, with 10 positions matching TRBD2. This CDR3 spans 14 amino acids. Trimming took 6 bases from V and 5 from J; bases not matched to a gene: 5. The germline CDR1 and CDR2 sequences are SGDLS and YYNGEE. The CDR3 DNA reads as TGTGCCAGCACACCCGGGACTAGCGACAATGAGCAGTTCTTC. Its translation is CASTPGTSDNEQFF.

J is TRBJ2-7 and V is TRBV9; D might be TRBD1 (5 bases). The CDR3 extends over 16 amino acids. Germline V gives CDR1 SGDLS, CDR2 YYNGEE. The V end was cut by 0 bases, the J end by 7 bases, with 20 bases between. The chain's CDR3 is CASSVASQGQGMEQYF. The CDR3 bases are TGTGCCAGCAGCGTAGCTTCCCAGGGCCAGGGCATGGAGCAGTACTTC.

This clone was recorded once. The V call is TRBV2, the J call TRBJ2-3, with a tentative D call TRBD2 (5 bases). V was cut by 5 bases and J by 6 bases, with 15 bases left in between. Germline V gene lookup returns CDR1 SNHLY and CDR2 FYNNEI. The CDR3 has 14 amino acids. CDR3 sequence reads: CASSPTIPGDTQYF. The CDR3 DNA reads as TGTGCCAGCAGTCCGACTATCCCCGGGGATACGCAGTATTTT.

The rearrangement links TRBV14 to TRBJ1-6; the D is unclear. Germline values: CDR1 SGHDN, CDR2 FVKESK. V lost 0 bases and J lost 6, with 9 bases in between. The CDR3 covers 15 residues. CDR3 residues: CASSQEGSGNSPLHF. The CDR3 coding sequence is TGTGCCAGCAGCCAAGAGGGGAGCGGTAATTCACCCCTCCACTTT. Drawing the rest from reference TRBV14 and TRBJ1-6, the complete variable domain is EAGVTQFPSHSVIEKGQTVTLRCDPISGHDNLYWYRRVMGKEIKFLLHFVKESKQDESGMPNNRFLAERTGGTYSTLKVQPAELEDSGVYFCASSQEGSGNSPLHFGNGTRLTVT.

The V gene is TRBV15, the J gene TRBJ1-3; 7 bases align to TRBD1. Trimming cost V 3 bases and J 6 bases; bases outside gene matches: 5. The CDR3 is made up of 14 amino acids. In germline, CDR1 is LNHNV, CDR2 YYDKDF (reference sequence). Here the CDR3 reads CATSRLGQTNTIYF. In nucleotides, the CDR3 is TGTGCCACCAGCAGGCTGGGACAGACAAACACCATATATTTT.

The genes are TRBV19 and TRBJ1-1; D not certain. The length of the CDR3 is 13 residues. Per the germline V gene, CDR1 is LNHDA and CDR2 is SQIVND (reference sequence). V was trimmed by 5 bases and J by 0 bases, leaving 7 bases between them. CDR3 loop: CASSYQLNTEAFF. In DNA, the CDR3 is TGTGCCAGTAGTTATCAGTTGAACACTGAAGCTTTCTTT.

The rearrangement joins TRBV28 to TRBJ1-3; TRBD1 might be the D (6 bases). V shed 7 bases and J shed 4 bases, with 20 bases lying between them. The CDR3 sequence is 16 residues long. CDR1 is MDHEN, CDR2 SYDVKM, per germline. CDR3 sequence (DNA): TGTGCCAGCACCCTCACCGGCGACAGGTCGGGAAACACCATATATTTT. Protein sequence: CASTLTGDRSGNTIYF. The variable domain in full, completed from reference TRBV28 and TRBJ1-3, reads DVKVTQSSRYLVKRTGEKVFLECVQDMDHENMFWYRQDPGLGLRLIYFSYDVKMKEKGDIPEGYSVSREKKERFSLILESASTNQTSMYLCASTLTGDRSGNTIYFGEGSWLTVV.

The chain combines TRBV5-1 with TRBJ2-5; TRBD2 agrees at 9 bases. The CDR3 totals 13 residues. The J segment lost 3 bases and the V segment lost 7 bases, leaving 4 bases of the junction unmatched. CDR1 SGHRS and CDR2 YFSETQ come from the germline V gene. Written as DNA, the CDR3 is TGCGCCAGCCTTAGCGGGAGTGAAGAGACCCAGTACTTC. Protein: CASLSGSEETQYF.

The rearrangement uses TRBV28 and TRBJ1-3; D gene unclear. Trimming took off 6 bases at V and 3 bases at J, with 6 bases between the two ends. Germline V gives CDR1 MDHEN, CDR2 SYDVKM. The CDR3 is 12 residues long. CDR3: CASRKNGNTIYF. The CDR3 DNA reads as TGTGCCAGCAGGAAAAATGGAAACACCATATATTTT.

V gene TRBV4-2 combines with J gene TRBJ2-1; no reliable D call. Between the trimmed V and J ends, which lost 0 bases and 2 bases, there was a span of 17 bases. The length of the CDR3 is 18 residues. The germline V gene has CDR1 LGHNA and CDR2 YNFKEQ. The CDR3 DNA reads as TGTGCCAGCAGCCAAGAATTTGGAGACCAGTCCCCCTACAATGAGCAGTTCTTC. This encodes CASSQEFGDQSPYNEQFF.

The chain is built from TRBV19 and TRBJ1-5; D is uncertain. The V and J ends lost 3 bases and 0 bases respectively, with 6 bases between them. This CDR3 has 14 residues. Germline-derived CDR1 and CDR2 are LNHDA and SQIVND (reference sequence). The CDR3 DNA is TGTGCCAGTAGTATCGCAGATAGCAATCAGCCCCAGCATTTT. This codes for CASSIADSNQPQHF. The whole variable domain, remainder taken from reference TRBV19 and TRBJ1-5, is DGGITQSPKYLFRKEGQNVTLSCEQNLNHDAMYWYRQDPGQGLRLIYYSQIVNDFQKGDIAEGYSVSREKKESFPLTVTSAQKNPTAFYLCASSIADSNQPQHFGDGTRLSIL.